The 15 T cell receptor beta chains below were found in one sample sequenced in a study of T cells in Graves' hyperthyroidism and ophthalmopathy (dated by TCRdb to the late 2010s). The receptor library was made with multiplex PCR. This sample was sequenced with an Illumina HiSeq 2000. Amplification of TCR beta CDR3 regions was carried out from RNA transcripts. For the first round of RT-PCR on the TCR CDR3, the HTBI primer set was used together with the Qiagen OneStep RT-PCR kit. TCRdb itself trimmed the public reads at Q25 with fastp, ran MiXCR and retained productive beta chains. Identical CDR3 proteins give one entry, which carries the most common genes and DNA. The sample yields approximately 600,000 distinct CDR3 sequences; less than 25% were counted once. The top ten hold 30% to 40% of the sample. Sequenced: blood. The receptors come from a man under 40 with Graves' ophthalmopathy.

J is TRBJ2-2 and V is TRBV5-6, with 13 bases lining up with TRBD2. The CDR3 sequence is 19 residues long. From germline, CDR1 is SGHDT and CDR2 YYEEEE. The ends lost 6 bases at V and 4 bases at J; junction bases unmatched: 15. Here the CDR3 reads CASTYRTSGLAGLTGELFF. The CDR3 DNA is TGTGCCAGCACATACCGAACATCGGGACTAGCGGGACTCACCGGGGAGCTGTTTTTT.

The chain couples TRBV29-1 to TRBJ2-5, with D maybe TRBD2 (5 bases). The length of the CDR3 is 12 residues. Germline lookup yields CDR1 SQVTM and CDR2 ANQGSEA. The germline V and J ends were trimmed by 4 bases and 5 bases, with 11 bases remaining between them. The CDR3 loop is CSVGGGLETQYF. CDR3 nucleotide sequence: TGCAGCGTTGGAGGAGGTTTGGAGACCCAGTACTTC.

The DNA for the CDR3 is TGCGCCAGCAGCCAACTAGCGGGGGCGGGGGAGCAGTTCTTC. Protein: CASSQLAGAGEQFF. The chain combines TRBV4-3 with TRBJ2-1, with TRBD2 matching over 10 bases. Looked up from germline, CDR1 is LGHNA and CDR2 is YSLEER. The CDR3 runs 14 residues. V dropped 2 bases and J dropped 10; count of bases not matched to a gene: 5.

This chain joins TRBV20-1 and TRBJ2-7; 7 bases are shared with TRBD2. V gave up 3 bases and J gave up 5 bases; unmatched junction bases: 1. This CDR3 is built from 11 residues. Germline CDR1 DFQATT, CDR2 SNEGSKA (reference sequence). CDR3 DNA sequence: TGCAGTGCTAGGACTAGCAACGAGCAGTACTTC. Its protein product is CSARTSNEQYF.

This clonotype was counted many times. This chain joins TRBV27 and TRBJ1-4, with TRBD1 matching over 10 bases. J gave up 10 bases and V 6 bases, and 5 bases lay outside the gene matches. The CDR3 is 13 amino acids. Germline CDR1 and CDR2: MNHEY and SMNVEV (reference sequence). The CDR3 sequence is CASRRDRGGKLFF. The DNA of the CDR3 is TGTGCCAGCAGGCGGGACAGGGGCGGAAAACTGTTTTTT.

CDR3 in amino acids: CAWMGGRYSGNTIYF. Written as DNA, the CDR3 is TGTGCCTGGATGGGGGGTAGATACTCTGGAAACACCATATATTTT. This chain connects TRBV30 to TRBJ1-3; D possibly corresponds to TRBD1 (5 bases). CDR3 length: 15 amino acids. V was clipped by 4 bases and J by 0 bases, with 13 bases between them. Per germline, CDR1 GTSNPN and CDR2 SVGIG (reference sequence).

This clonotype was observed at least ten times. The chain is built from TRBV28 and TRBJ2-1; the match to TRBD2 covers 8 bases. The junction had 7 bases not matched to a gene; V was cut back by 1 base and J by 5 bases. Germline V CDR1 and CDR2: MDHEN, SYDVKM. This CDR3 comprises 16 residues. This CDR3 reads CASSLSGTRLHNEQFF. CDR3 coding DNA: TGTGCCAGCAGTTTATCCGGGACTAGGCTCCACAATGAGCAGTTCTTC.

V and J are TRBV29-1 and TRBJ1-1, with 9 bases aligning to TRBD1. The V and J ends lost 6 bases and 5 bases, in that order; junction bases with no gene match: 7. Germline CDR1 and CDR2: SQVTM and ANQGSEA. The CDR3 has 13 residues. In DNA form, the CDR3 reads TGCAGCGTCCCTTGGACAGGGGCAACTGAAGCTTTCTTT. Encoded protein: CSVPWTGATEAFF.

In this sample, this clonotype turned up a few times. The CDR3 is CASSPMDTNNSPLHF. The CDR3 nucleotides read TGTGCCAGCTCACCAATGGACACGAATAATTCACCCCTCCACTTT. The chain joins TRBV18 to TRBJ1-6, with TRBD1 as a possible D gene (5 bases). Germline CDR1 reads KGHSH; CDR2 reads LQKENI. V was pared by 2 bases and J by 5 bases, with 10 bases between. CDR3 length: 15 amino acids.

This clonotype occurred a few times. The CDR3 region has the DNA TGTGCCAGCAGCTCTGGACAGATCGAGTCCTACGAGCAGTACTTC. It yields the protein CASSSGQIESYEQYF. V usage is TRBV7-2 and J usage is TRBJ2-7; D is possibly TRBD1 (6 bases). V was pared by 4 bases and J by 1 base, with 14 bases between. Germline CDR1 is SGHTA and CDR2 is FQGNSA. The CDR3 runs to 15 residues.

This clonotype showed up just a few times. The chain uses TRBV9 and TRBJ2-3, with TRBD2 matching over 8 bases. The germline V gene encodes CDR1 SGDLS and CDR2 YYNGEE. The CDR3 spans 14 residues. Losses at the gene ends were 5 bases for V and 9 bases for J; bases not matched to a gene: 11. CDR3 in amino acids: CASSSGTSRVTQYF. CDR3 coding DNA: TGTGCCAGCAGTTCCGGGACTAGTCGAGTGACGCAGTATTTT.

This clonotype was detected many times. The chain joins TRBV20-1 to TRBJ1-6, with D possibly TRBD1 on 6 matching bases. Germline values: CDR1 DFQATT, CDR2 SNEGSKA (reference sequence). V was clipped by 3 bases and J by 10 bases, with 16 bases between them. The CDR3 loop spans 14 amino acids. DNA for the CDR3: TGCAGTGCTAGGGAACAGGGACCTAGATCACCCCTCCACTTT. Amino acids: CSAREQGPRSPLHF.

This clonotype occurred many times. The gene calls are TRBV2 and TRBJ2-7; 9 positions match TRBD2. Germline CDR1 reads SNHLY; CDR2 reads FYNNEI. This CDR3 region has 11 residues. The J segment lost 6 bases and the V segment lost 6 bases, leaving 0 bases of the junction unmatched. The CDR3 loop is CASRAGGEQYF. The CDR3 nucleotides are TGTGCCAGCAGAGCGGGAGGCGAGCAGTACTTC.

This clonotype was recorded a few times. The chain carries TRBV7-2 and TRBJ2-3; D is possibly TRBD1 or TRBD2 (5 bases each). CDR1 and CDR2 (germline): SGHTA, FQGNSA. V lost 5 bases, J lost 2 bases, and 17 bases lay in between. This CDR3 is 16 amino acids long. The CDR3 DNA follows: TGTGCCAGCAGCCCCCGAGGGGCGAGATTCACAGATACGCAGTATTTT. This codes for CASSPRGARFTDTQYF.

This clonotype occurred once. The chain's CDR3 is CAISKFSGEGGYTF. Written as DNA, the CDR3 is TGTGCCATCAGTAAATTTTCGGGTGAAGGGGGCTACACCTTC. V is TRBV10-3 and J is TRBJ1-2; no clear D. Germline lookup yields CDR1 ENHRY and CDR2 SYGVKD. This CDR3 comprises 14 residues. V was clipped by 5 bases and J by 8 bases, with 18 bases between them.